The TCR beta chain described here comes from a study of response to subunit inactivated influenza vaccine. Study-wide results and caveats: Authors suggested few new T cells are recruited by each seasonal influenza vaccination.

TCRdb recomputed calls from the RT-PCR reads with MiXCR, one row per CDR3 protein. Of approximately 700,000 distinct CDR3 sequences listed, approximately 15% are singletons. Of note for this clonotype: Its antigen is not known.

The sequence was collected from a middle-aged man who received an inactivated influenza vaccine. The specimen comprised PBMCs from blood, sampled 14 days before vaccination.

The CDR3 protein is CASSLELWLHNEQFF. As DNA, the CDR3 is TGTGCCAGCAGCTTAGAATTGTGGCTTCACAATGAGCAGTTCTTC. The chain has TRBV7-9 and TRBJ2-1; D gene uncertain. The CDR3 is 15 residues long. Germline CDR1 and CDR2: SEHNR and FQNEAQ (reference sequence). The V end was cut by 1 base, the J end by 5 bases, with 12 bases between.